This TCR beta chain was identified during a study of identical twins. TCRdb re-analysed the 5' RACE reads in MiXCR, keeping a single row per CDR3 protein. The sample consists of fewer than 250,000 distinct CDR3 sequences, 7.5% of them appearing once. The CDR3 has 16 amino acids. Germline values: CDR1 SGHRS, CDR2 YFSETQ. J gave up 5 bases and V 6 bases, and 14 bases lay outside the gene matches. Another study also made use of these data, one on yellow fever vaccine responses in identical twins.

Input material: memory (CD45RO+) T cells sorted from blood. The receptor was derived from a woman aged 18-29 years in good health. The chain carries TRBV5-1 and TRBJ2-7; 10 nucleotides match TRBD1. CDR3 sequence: CASTKASGTGAHEQYF. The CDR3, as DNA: TGCGCCAGCACCAAGGCAAGCGGGACAGGGGCCCACGAGCAGTACTTC.